A single sample gave rise to the 14 T cell receptor beta chains below, sequenced in a study of shared clonotypes between healthy human individuals. Profiled with immunoSEQ multiplex PCR; TCRdb holds only in-frame clones, not every one. Among a few million clones listed, 85% to 95% were seen once. Sequenced: naive CD4+ T cells from PBMCs. Subset here: CD45RA+ positively selected. Receptors originate from a man aged 18 to 30 in good health. Some clones in this sample may be carry-over from other donors' samples.

The chain uses TRBV7-3 and TRBJ1-5; maybe TRBD1 (5 bases). Trimming took off 5 bases at V and 10 bases at J, with 15 bases between the two ends. The CDR3 is 13 amino acids. Germline CDR1 and CDR2: SGHTA and FQGTGA. CDR3 sequence reads: CASSLGTGGPQHF. The CDR3 bases are TGTGCCAGCAGCCTGGGGACGGGCGGCCCCCAGCATTTT.

V usage is TRBV28 and J usage is TRBJ2-7; 7 bases fit TRBD1. The length of the CDR3 is 16 residues. The germline V gene has CDR1 MDHEN and CDR2 SYDVKM. Germline trimming cut 6 bases from V and 3 bases from J; bases unmatched to any gene: 14. CDR3: CASRGLGTEAYYEQYF. The CDR3 DNA follows: TGTGCCAGCAGGGGGCTCGGGACAGAGGCTTACTACGAGCAGTACTTC.

The chain links TRBV28 to TRBJ2-2; D unclear. This CDR3 comprises 14 residues. V was trimmed by 2 bases and J by 4 bases, leaving 8 bases between them. Germline V gene lookup returns CDR1 MDHEN and CDR2 SYDVKM. The CDR3 loop reads CASSLRQATGELFF. Written as DNA, the CDR3 is TGTGCCAGCAGTTTACGGCAGGCCACCGGGGAGCTGTTTTTT.

This clone was observed a handful of times. This sequence joins TRBV6-1 and TRBJ1-1; 8 bases map to TRBD1. With V trimmed by 6 bases and J by 4 bases, 4 bases remained unmatched. CDR1 MNHNS and CDR2 SASEGT come from the germline V gene. The CDR3 totals 13 residues. CDR3 nucleotides: TGTGCCAGCAGCCTGACAGGGGTCACTGAAGCTTTCTTT. Amino acids: CASSLTGVTEAFF.

The rearrangement uses TRBV10-2 and TRBJ1-3; 8 bases are shared with TRBD1. The CDR3 extends over 16 amino acids. Germline CDR1 is WSHSY and CDR2 is SAAADI. Trimming at V came to 8 bases and at J to 4 bases, leaving 13 bases not matched to a gene. The CDR3 is CASGPPKRDRGNTIYF. The DNA of the CDR3 is TGCGCCAGCGGACCACCTAAGAGGGACAGGGGAAACACCATATATTTT.

The genes are TRBV18 and TRBJ2-2; D is unclear. Germline lookup yields CDR1 KGHSH and CDR2 LQKENI. Trimming took 5 bases from V and 4 from J, leaving 11 bases between them. The CDR3 contains 14 residues. The CDR3 region has the DNA TGTGCCAGCTCATCGCGGACCCTCACCGGGGAGCTGTTTTTT. Its protein product is CASSSRTLTGELFF.

The chain joins TRBV5-1 to TRBJ2-1, with 7 positions matching TRBD2. The CDR3 length is 17 residues. Germline-derived CDR1 and CDR2 are SGHRS and YFSETQ. Unmatched junction bases numbered 14, after V lost 3 bases and J lost 5 bases. CDR3 DNA: TGCGCCAGCAGCTCCTTAGCGCGCGGGAGAGGACACAATGAGCAGTTCTTC. Protein sequence: CASSSLARGRGHNEQFF. The whole variable domain, filled in from reference TRBV5-1 and TRBJ2-1, reads KAGVTQTPRYLIKTRGQQVTLSCSPISGHRSVSWYQQTPGQGLQFLFEYFSETQRNKGNFPGRFSGRQFSNSRSEMNVSTLELGDSALYLCASSSLARGRGHNEQFFGPGTRLTVL.

This clone was observed a single time. The rearrangement links TRBV4-1 to TRBJ1-2; D gene uncertain. V lost 0 bases and J 4 bases, leaving 15 bases between the germline ends. CDR1 and CDR2 (germline): MGHRA, YSYEKL. The CDR3 covers 16 residues. The CDR3: CASSQDPPGGCYGYTF. The CDR3 nucleotides are TGCGCCAGCAGCCAAGACCCCCCCGGAGGCTGCTATGGCTACACCTTC.

The chain links TRBV4-3 to TRBJ1-2, with 11 bases that match TRBD1. Germline lookup yields CDR1 LGHNA and CDR2 YSLEER. Trimming removed 2 bases from V and 3 bases from J; junction bases left unmatched: 5. This CDR3 spans 16 amino acids. The CDR3 spells CASSQPRTGGDYGYTF. DNA for the CDR3: TGCGCCAGCAGCCAACCACGGACAGGGGGCGACTATGGCTACACCTTC.

The chain carries TRBV28 and TRBJ2-5, with TRBD1 as a possible D gene (6 bases). The CDR3 consists of 13 residues. CDR1 and CDR2 from the germline V gene are MDHEN and SYDVKM. Trimming stripped 6 bases from V and 4 bases from J, with 12 bases between. CDR3 loop: CASSPGTLETQYF. The DNA of the CDR3 is TGTGCCAGCAGCCCCGGGACATTAGAGACCCAGTACTTC.

The chain has TRBV7-6 and TRBJ2-1, with D perhaps TRBD2 (5 bases). Trimming shortened V by 4 bases and J by 6 bases, and 10 bases separated the two germline ends. Germline CDR1 is SGHVS and CDR2 is FNYEAQ. This CDR3 is 13 amino acids long. CDR3 protein: CASSYPLGNEQFF. For the CDR3, the DNA is TGTGCCAGCAGCTACCCACTAGGCAATGAGCAGTTCTTC.

The chain couples TRBV2 to TRBJ1-5; D gene ambiguous. Trimming left V 5 bases short and J 3 bases short, with 11 bases between. CDR1 and CDR2 (germline): SNHLY, FYNNEI. The CDR3 consists of 14 residues. The CDR3 sequence: CASSPDTPNQPQHF. CDR3 nucleotides: TGTGCCAGCAGTCCCGATACCCCCAATCAGCCCCAGCATTTT.

The chain combines TRBV4-1 with TRBJ1-3; no clear D. V was pared by 1 base and J by 1 base, with 8 bases between. There are 15 residues in the CDR3. Germline V CDR1 and CDR2: MGHRA, YSYEKL. CDR3 DNA sequence: TGCGCCAGCAGCCAAGTCTACGATTCTGGAAACACCATATATTTT. As protein: CASSQVYDSGNTIYF.

This clone was seen just once. The chain is built from TRBV5-1 and TRBJ1-3; D is perhaps TRBD1 (6 bases). Trimming pared 4 bases from V and 0 bases from J, leaving 11 bases between. This CDR3 is 15 amino acids long. Germline loops: CDR1 SGHRS, CDR2 YFSETQ. The CDR3 bases are TGCGCCAGCAGCCCAGGGGTCGGCTCTGGAAACACCATATATTTT. It specifies CASSPGVGSGNTIYF.